The sequence of this T cell receptor (beta chain) was determined in a study of radiotherapy plus CTLA-4 blockade in lung cancer (dated by TCRdb to the late 2010s). With regard to the full study: Among the enrolled patients, under 20% had an objective response, and roughly 30% reached disease control. Overall results and qualifications from the work: TCR clones derived from tumors expanded in peripheral blood after treatment with radiotherapy and ipilimumab. The strongest predictors of response, as reported, were early dynamic changes in blood T cell clones along with a rise in serum interferon-beta after radiation.

Focal radiation therapy combined with CTLA-4 blockade (ipilimumab) was tested in patients with chemo-refractory metastatic non-small-cell lung cancer. Library preparation was by the immunoSEQ multiplex PCR assay. TCRdb stores this immuneACCESS table with in-frame sequences only. Part of the clones is absent; in the studies checked, under half of the shortfall reflects unresolved V genes, and no reason is known for the rest. This sample is represented by 60,000 to 70,000 clones; 79% of them were singletons. Clones ranked in the top ten supply 8.5% to 10% of the sample. The junction shows trimming of 5 bases on V and 7 bases on J, plus 17 bases between the germline ends. From cysteine to phenylalanine, the CDR3 is 15 amino acids long. The kept DNA is CDR3 alone, 45 bases in frame from the first base. CDR1 LNHDA and CDR2 SQIVND are derived from the germline V gene (reference sequence). As concerns this clone: Its antigen remains undetermined. No base quality information exists; no much larger clone differs at one position.

Recombination linked TRBV19 to TRBJ2-2, with TRBD1 perhaps the D gene, on 6 matching bases. The sequence came from a human donor with non-small cell lung cancer who had a complete response to radiotherapy plus ipilimumab. The sample in question was peripheral blood, obtained from a patient treated with radiotherapy plus ipilimumab. Read as DNA, the sequence is TGTGCCAGTAGTCGTCGGACAGCTAAATACGGGGAGCTGTTTTTT. This encodes CASSRRTAKYGELFF. The full variable domain, with segments outside the CDR3 supplied by the reference TRBV19 and TRBJ2-2 proteins, appears as DGGITQSPKYLFRKEGQNVTLSCEQNLNHDAMYWYRQDPGQGLRLIYYSQIVNDFQKGDIAEGYSVSREKKESFPLTVTSAQKNPTAFYLCASSRRTAKYGELFFGEGSRLTVL.